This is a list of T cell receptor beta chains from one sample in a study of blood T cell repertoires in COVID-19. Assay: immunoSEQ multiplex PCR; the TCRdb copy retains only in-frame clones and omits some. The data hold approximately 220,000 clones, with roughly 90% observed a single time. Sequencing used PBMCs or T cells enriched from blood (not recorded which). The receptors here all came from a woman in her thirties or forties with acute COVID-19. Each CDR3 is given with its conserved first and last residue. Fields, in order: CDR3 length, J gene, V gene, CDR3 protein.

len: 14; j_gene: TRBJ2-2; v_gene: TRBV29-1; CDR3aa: CSVVGQGGTGELFF
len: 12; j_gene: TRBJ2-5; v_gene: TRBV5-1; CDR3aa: CASSLVEETQYF
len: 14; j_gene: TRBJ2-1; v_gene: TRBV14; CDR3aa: CASSPSLILHEQFF
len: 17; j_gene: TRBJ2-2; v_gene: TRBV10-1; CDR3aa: CASSSLPGTGNTGELFF
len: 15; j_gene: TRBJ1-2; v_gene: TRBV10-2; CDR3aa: CASSESGRGRGGYTF
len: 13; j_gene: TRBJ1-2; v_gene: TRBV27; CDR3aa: CASSLNQNYGYTF
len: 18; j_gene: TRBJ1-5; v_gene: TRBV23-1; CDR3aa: CASSWDSLALHSNQPQHF
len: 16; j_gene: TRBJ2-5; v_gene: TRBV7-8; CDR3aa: CASSLDSGTNEETQYF
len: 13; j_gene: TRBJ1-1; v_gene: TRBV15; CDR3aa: CATSRNGGTEAFF
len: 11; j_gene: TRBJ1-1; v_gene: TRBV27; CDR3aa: CASRKGTEAFF
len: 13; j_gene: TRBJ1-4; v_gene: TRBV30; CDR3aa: CAWTGKVGEKLFF
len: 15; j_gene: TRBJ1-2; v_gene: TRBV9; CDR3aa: CASSGTGTANYGYTF
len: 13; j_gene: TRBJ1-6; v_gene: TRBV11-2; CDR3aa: CASSSVVNSPLHF
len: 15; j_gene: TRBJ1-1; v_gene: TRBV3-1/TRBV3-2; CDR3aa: CASSHSDRLNTEAFF
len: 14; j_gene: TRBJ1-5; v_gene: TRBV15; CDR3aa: CATSRGDRYQPQHF
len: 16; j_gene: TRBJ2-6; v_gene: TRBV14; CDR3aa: CASSRLGSSGANVLTF
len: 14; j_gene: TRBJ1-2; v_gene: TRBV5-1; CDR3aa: CASSLGDRAYGYTF
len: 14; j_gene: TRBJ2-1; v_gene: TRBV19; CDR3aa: CASSIITSGTEQFF
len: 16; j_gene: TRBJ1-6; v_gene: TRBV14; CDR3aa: CASSHQTGTYNSPLHF
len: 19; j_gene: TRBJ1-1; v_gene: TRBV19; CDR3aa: CASFKRDRGRGLGNTEAFF
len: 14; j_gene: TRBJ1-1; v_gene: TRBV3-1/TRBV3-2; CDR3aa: CASSPLRQGTEAFF
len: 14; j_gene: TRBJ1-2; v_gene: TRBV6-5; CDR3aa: CASSSRTGSYGYTF
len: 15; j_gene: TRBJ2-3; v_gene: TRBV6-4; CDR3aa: CASSDSTGHADTQYF
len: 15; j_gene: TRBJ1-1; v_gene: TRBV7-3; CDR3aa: CASSLRGSGNTEAFF
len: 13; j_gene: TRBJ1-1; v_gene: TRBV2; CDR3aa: CASSPTGPLEAFF
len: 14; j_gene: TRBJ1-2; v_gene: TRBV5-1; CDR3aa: CASSFTGTGRGYTF
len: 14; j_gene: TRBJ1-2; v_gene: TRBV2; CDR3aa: CASSGRDRDYGYTF
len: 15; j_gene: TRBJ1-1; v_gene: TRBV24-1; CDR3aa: CATSDRGHPNTEAFF
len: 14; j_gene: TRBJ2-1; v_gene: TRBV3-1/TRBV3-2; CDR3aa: CASSQQSGYNEQFF